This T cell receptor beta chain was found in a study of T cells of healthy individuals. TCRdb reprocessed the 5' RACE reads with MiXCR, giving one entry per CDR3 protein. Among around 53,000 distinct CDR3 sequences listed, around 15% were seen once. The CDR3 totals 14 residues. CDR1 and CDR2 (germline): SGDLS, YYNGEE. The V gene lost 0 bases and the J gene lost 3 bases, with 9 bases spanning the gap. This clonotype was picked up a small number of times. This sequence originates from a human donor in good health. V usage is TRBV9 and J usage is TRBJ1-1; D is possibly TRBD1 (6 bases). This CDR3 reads CASSVAAGDTEAFF. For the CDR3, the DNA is TGTGCCAGCAGCGTAGCGGCAGGGGACACTGAAGCTTTCTTT.